Following are 5 T cell receptor beta chains from one sample sequenced in a study of blood T cells in healthy people across ages. For the second PCR, which ran for about 6 to 11 cycles, a sample-barcoded 5' primer and a J-beta primer mix were used. TCRdb recomputed calls from the 5' RACE reads with MiXCR, one row per CDR3 protein. Of fewer than 800,000 distinct CDR3 sequences listed, around 48% are singletons. Sequencing was carried out using blood. These receptors were taken from a woman aged 55-70 years in good health.

J is TRBJ1-2 and V is TRBV7-2, with 9 bases aligning to TRBD1. The CDR3 runs 15 residues. Trimming removed 4 bases from V and 1 base from J; junction bases left unmatched: 4. The V gene's germline CDR1 is SGHTA and CDR2 FQGNSA. The CDR3 region has the DNA TGTGCCAGCAGCTATGGGACAGGGCATAACTATGGCTACACCTTC. Translated, it gives CASSYGTGHNYGYTF.

The chain uses TRBV7-2 and TRBJ2-7; D ambiguous. This CDR3 has 13 residues. V was pared by 1 base and J by 7 bases, with 11 bases between. CDR1 SGHTA and CDR2 FQGNSA come from the germline V gene. CDR3 loop: CASSLDGGQEQYF. The CDR3 bases are TGTGCCAGCAGCTTAGATGGCGGCCAGGAGCAGTACTTC.

On this clonotype: The junction differs from germline at one of its ends, possibly a read error. This chain joins TRBV5-4 and TRBJ2-3; TRBD1 might be the D (6 bases). Germline lookup yields CDR1 SGHNT and CDR2 YYREEE (reference sequence). The CDR3 sequence is 15 residues long. The CDR3 nucleotides read TGTACCAGCAGCCGGGACCAGGGGTTTGCAGATACGCAGTATTTT. This sequence encodes CTSSRDQGFADTQYF. The variable domain in full, with the rest retrieved from reference TRBV5-4 and TRBJ2-3, is ETGVTQSPTHLIKTRGQQVTLRCSSQSGHNTVSWYQQALGQGPQFIFQYYREEENGRGNFPPRFSGLQFPNYSSELNVNALELDDSALYLCTSSRDQGFADTQYFGPGTRLTVL.

This clonotype was seen only a few times. DNA for the CDR3: TGCAGCGTTGATTTGGTGGACAATGAGCAGTTCTTC. Its protein product is CSVDLVDNEQFF. V gene TRBV29-1 combines with J gene TRBJ2-1, with unresolved D. V lost 3 bases and J 5 bases, leaving 8 bases between the germline ends. Germline CDR1 is SQVTM and CDR2 is ANQGSEA. The CDR3 has 12 residues.

The gene calls are TRBV27 and TRBJ2-5; D is unclear. CDR1 is MNHEY and CDR2 is SMNVEV in the germline V gene (reference sequence). The V end was cut by 4 bases, the J end by 0 bases, with 9 bases between. The CDR3 runs to 14 residues. As DNA, the CDR3 is TGTGCCAGCAGTTATCAGATGTACCAAGAGACCCAGTACTTC. Protein product: CASSYQMYQETQYF.